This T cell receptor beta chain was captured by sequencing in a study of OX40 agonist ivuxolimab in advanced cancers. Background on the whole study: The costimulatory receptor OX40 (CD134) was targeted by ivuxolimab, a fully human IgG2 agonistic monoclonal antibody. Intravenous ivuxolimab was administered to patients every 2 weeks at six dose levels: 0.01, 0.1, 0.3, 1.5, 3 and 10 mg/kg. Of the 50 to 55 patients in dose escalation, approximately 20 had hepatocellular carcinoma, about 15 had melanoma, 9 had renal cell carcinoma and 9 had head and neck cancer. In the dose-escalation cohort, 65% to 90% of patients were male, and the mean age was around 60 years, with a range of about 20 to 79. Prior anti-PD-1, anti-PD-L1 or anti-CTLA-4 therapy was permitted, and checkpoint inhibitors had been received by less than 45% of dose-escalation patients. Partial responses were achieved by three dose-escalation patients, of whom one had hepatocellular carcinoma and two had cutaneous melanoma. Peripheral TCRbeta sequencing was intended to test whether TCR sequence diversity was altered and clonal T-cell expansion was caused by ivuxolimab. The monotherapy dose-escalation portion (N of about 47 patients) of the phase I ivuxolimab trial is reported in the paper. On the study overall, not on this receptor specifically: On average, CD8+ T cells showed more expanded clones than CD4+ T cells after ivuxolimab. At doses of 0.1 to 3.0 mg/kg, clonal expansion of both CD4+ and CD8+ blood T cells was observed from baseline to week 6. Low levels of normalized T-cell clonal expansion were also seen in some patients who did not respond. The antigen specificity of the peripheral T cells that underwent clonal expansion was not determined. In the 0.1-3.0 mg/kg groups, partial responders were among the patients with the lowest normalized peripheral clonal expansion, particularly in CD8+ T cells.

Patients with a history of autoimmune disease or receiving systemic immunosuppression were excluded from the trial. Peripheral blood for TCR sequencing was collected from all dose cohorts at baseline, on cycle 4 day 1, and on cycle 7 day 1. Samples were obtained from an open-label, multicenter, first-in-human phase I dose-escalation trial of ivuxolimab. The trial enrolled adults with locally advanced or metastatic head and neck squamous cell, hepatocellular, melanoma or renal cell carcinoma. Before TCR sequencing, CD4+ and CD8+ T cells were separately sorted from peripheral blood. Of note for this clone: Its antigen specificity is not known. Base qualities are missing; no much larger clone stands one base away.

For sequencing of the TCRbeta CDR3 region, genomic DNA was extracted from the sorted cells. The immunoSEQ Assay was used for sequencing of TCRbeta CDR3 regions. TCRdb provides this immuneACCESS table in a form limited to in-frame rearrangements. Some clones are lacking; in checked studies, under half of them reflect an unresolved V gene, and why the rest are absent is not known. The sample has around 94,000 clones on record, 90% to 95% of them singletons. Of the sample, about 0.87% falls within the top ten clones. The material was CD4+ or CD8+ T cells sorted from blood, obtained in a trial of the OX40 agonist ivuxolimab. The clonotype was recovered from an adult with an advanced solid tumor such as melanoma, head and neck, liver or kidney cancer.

The CDR3 sequence is CASSFEDTYNEQFF. At the DNA level, the sequence is TGTGCCAGCAGCTTCGAAGACACCTACAATGAGCAGTTCTTC. The rearranged chain carries TRBV7-2 and TRBJ2-1; no D segment can be confidently identified. Reading from cysteine to phenylalanine, the CDR3 counts 14 amino acids. Just the 42-base CDR3 DNA is kept, in frame starting at base 1. From the germline V gene, CDR1 is SGHTA and CDR2 is FQGNSA. V is pared back by 3 bases and J by 2 bases, with 8 bases lying between the germline termini.